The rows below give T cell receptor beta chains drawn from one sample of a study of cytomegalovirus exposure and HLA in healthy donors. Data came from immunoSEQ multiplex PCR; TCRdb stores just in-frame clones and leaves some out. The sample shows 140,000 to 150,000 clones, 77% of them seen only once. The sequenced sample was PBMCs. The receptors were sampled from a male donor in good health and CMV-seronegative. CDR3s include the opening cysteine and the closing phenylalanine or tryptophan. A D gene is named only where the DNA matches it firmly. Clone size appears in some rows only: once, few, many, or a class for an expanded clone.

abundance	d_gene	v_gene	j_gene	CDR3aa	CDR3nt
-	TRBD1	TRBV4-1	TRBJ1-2	CASSPHDRGDYGYTF	TGCGCCAGCAGCCCCCACGACAGGGGCGACTATGGCTACACCTTC
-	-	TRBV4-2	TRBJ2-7	CASSQDSSRGSYEQYF	TGTGCCAGCAGCCAAGACTCTAGCAGGGGAAGCTACGAGCAGTACTTC
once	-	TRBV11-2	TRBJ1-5	CASSFGGTPSEPQHF	TGTGCCAGCAGCTTTGGGGGCACCCCTTCCGAGCCCCAGCATTTT
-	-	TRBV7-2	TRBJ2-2	CASSLAPGATGELFF	TGTGCCAGCAGCTTGGCGCCTGGGGCCACCGGGGAGCTGTTTTTT
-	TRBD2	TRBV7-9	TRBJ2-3	CASRPGLAGGDTQYF	TGTGCCAGCAGGCCCGGACTAGCGGGGGGAGATACGCAGTATTTT
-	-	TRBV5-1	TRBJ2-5	CASSFQEGQETQYF	TGCGCCAGCAGCTTCCAGGAGGGTCAAGAGACCCAGTACTTC
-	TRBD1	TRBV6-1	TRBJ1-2	CASSEQGARYGYTF	TGTGCCAGCAGTGAACAGGGGGCGCGATATGGCTACACCTTC
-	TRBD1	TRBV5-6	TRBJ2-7	CASSVTRGLSSYEQYF	TGTGCCAGCAGCGTTACCAGGGGGCTTAGCTCCTACGAGCAGTACTTC
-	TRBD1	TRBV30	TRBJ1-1	CAWATGGASTEAFF	TGTGCCTGGGCGACAGGGGGCGCGAGCACTGAAGCTTTCTTT
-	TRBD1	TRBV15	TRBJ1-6	CATSRERDRSSPLHF	TGTGCCACCAGCAGAGAGAGGGACAGAAGTTCACCCCTCCACTTT
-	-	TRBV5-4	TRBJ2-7	CASSPQDSSYEQYF	TGTGCCAGCAGCCCACAGGACAGCTCCTACGAGCAGTACTTC
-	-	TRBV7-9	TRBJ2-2	CSSRPPIRTDTGELFF	TGTTCCAGCAGGCCACCCATTAGAACGGACACCGGGGAGCTGTTTTTT
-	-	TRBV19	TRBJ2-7	CASSILGPSQEQYF	TGTGCCAGTAGTATATTGGGCCCTTCCCAGGAGCAGTACTTC
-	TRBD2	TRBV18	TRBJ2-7	CASSPPGGYEQYF	TGTGCCAGCTCACCCCCGGGAGGCTACGAGCAGTACTTC
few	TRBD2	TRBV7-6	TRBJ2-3	CASSLEASGPTDTQYF	TGTGCCAGCAGCTTAGAGGCTAGCGGCCCCACAGATACGCAGTATTTT
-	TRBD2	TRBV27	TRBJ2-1	CASSFLASGAKGEQFF	TGTGCCAGCAGTTTCCTAGCTAGCGGAGCAAAGGGTGAGCAGTTCTTC
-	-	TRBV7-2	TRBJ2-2	CASSFIWDLNTGELFF	TGTGCCAGCAGCTTTATATGGGACTTAAACACCGGGGAGCTGTTTTTT
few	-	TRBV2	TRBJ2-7	CASRGGTGSTYEQYF	TGTGCCAGCAGGGGGGGGACAGGCTCTACCTACGAGCAGTACTTC
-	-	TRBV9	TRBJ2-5	CASSVGVQAQETQYF	TGTGCCAGCAGCGTAGGAGTGCAGGCCCAAGAGACCCAGTACTTC
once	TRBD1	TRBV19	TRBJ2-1	CASSQQGGQFF	TGTGCCAGTAGCCAACAGGGGGGACAGTTCTTC
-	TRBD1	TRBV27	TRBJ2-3	CASSTGQVRADTQYF	TGTGCCAGCAGTACAGGACAGGTCAGAGCAGATACGCAGTATTTT
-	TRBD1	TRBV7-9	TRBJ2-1	CASSGQGRDEQFF	TGTGCCAGCTCAGGACAGGGGAGGGATGAGCAGTTCTTC
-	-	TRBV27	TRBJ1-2	CASRGAGDPYGYTF	TGTGCCAGCAGGGGGGCAGGGGACCCCTATGGCTACACCTTC
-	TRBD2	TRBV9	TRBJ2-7	CASSEGLADTYEQYF	TGTGCCAGCAGCGAAGGACTAGCCGACACCTACGAGCAGTACTTC
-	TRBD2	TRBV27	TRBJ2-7	CASSLTGTNGKQYF	TGTGCCAGCAGCCTCACCGGGACTAACGGCAAGCAGTACTTC
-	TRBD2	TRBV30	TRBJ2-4	CAWSGLLAGARGNIQYF	TGTGCCTGGAGTGGCTTACTAGCGGGCGCTAGGGGAAACATTCAGTACTTC
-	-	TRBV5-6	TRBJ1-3	CASSLQVSSGNTIYF	TGTGCCAGCAGCTTACAGGTTAGCTCTGGAAACACCATATATTTT
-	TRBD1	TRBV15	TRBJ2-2	CATSTRDRGPITGELFF	TGTGCCACCAGCACTAGGGACAGGGGGCCGATTACCGGGGAGCTGTTTTTT
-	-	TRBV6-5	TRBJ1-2	CATLTDANYGYTF	TGTGCCACCCTGACAGACGCTAACTATGGCTACACCTTC
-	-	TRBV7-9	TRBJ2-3	CASSLGVGTDTQYF	TGTGCCAGCAGCTTAGGAGTTGGCACAGATACGCAGTATTTT
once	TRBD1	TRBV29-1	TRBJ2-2	CSVGDRWSTGELFF	TGCAGCGTTGGGGACAGGTGGAGTACCGGGGAGCTGTTTTTT
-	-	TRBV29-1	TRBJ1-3	CSVEGREGGNTIYF	TGCAGCGTTGAGGGCAGGGAGGGAGGAAACACCATATATTTT
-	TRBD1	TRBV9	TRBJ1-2	CASSGGTEGYTF	TGTGCCAGCAGCGGGGGGACAGAAGGCTACACCTTC
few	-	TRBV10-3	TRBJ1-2	CAIGDKGGIYGYTF	TGTGCCATCGGCGATAAGGGGGGGATTTATGGCTACACCTTC
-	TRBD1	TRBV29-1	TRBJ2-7	CSVASTGTYEQYF	TGCAGCGTTGCCTCGACAGGGACCTACGAGCAGTACTTC
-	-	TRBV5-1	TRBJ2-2	CASSLPPANTGELFF	TGCGCCAGCAGCTTGCCACCAGCGAACACCGGGGAGCTGTTTTTT
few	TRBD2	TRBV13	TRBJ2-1	CASSLGGFYNEQFF	TGTGCCAGCAGCTTGGGGGGGTTTTACAATGAGCAGTTCTTC
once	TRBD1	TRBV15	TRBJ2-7	CATSSGTGGFYEQYF	TGTGCCACCAGCAGCGGGACAGGGGGCTTCTACGAGCAGTACTTC
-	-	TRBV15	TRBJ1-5	CATSRETGIWQPQHF	TGTGCCACCAGCAGAGAAACAGGGATTTGGCAGCCCCAGCATTTT
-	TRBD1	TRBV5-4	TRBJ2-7	CASSYWTGGYEQYF	TGTGCCAGCAGCTACTGGACAGGAGGCTACGAGCAGTACTTC
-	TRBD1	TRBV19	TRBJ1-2	CASSMGGTGDPYGYTF	TGTGCCAGTAGTATGGGTGGGACAGGGGACCCATATGGCTACACCTTC
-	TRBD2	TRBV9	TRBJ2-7	CASSVGLAGGPENEQYF	TGTGCCAGCAGCGTAGGACTAGCGGGAGGGCCCGAGAATGAGCAGTACTTC
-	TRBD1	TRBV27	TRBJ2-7	CASSFGTGNEQYF	TGTGCCAGCAGTTTTGGGACAGGGAACGAGCAGTACTTC
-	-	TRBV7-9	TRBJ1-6	CASSFEGSPLHF	TGTGCCAGCAGTTTCGAGGGTTCACCCCTCCACTTT
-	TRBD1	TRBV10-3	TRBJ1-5	CAISRTGGDQPQHF	TGTGCCATCAGCAGGACAGGGGGTGATCAGCCCCAGCATTTT
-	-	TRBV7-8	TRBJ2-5	CASTSYAVQETQYF	TGTGCCAGCACCTCGTATGCGGTACAAGAGACCCAGTACTTC
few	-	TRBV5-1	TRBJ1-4	CASSVQGYEKLFF	TGCGCCAGCAGCGTCCAGGGCTATGAAAAACTGTTTTTT
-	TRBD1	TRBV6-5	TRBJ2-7	CASSDSGQPYEQYF	TGTGCCAGCAGTGACTCGGGACAGCCGTACGAGCAGTACTTC
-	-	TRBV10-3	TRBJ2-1	CAIKLGTYNEQFF	TGTGCCATAAAACTAGGTACCTACAATGAGCAGTTCTTC
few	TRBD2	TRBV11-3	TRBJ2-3	CASSSGGPSTDTQYF	TGTGCCAGCAGCTCGGGGGGGCCCAGCACAGATACGCAGTATTTT
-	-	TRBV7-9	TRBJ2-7	CASTARVGYEQYF	TGTGCCAGCACCGCGCGGGTGGGCTACGAGCAGTACTTC
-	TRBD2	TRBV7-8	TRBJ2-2	CASSPLALGNTGELFF	TGTGCCAGCAGCCCACTAGCGTTGGGCAACACCGGGGAGCTGTTTTTT
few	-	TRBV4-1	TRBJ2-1	CASSQDTYNEQFF	TGCGCCAGCAGCCAAGATACTTACAATGAGCAGTTCTTC